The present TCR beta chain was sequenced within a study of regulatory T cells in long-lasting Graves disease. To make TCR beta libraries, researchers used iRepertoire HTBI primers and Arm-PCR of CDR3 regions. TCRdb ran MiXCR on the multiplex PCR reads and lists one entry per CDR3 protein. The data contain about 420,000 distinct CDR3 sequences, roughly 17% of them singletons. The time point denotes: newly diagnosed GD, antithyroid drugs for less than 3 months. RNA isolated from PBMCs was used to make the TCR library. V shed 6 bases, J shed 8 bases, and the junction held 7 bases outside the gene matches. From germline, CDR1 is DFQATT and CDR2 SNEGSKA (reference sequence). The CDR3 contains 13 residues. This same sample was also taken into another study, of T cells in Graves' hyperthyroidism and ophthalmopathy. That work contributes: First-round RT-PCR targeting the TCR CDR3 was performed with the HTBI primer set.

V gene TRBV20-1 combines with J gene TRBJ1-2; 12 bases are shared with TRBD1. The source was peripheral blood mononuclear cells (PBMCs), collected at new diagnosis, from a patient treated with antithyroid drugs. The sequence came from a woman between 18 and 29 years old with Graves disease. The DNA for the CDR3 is TGCAGTGCCCTTTGGGACAGGGGGCTCGGCTACACCTTC. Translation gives CSALWDRGLGYTF.